These T cell receptor beta chains were read from a single sample in a study of identifying expanded T cells in peripheral blood. Measured with immunoSEQ multiplex PCR; TCRdb has only the in-frame clones, and not every one. Here the sample spans over 85,000 clones, around 83% being singletons. The sequenced sample consisted of blood. Receptors were obtained from a person between 18 and 75 years old in good health. The CDR3 runs from the conserved cysteine through the conserved F or W. A D gene is named only where the DNA matches it firmly. Some rows have no size entry. The others give once, few or many, or a class for an expanded clone.

J	D	size	V	DNA	CDR3
TRBJ1-6	-	-	TRBV2	TGTGCCAGCGACGGCCAAGAGAGGGATAATTCACCCCTCCACTTT	CASDGQERDNSPLHF
TRBJ1-5	-	-	TRBV4-3	TGCGCCAGCAGCCAAGATTGGATCCAGGGTATGTTAACGGGTGGCAATCAGCCCCAGCATTTT	CASSQDWIQGMLTGGNQPQHF
TRBJ1-1	-	-	TRBV6-5	TGTGCCAGCAGTTACAATTTCCTTCGGGGCACTGAAGCTTTCTTT	CASSYNFLRGTEAFF
TRBJ1-6	-	-	TRBV5-8	TGTGCCAGCAGCTTGCGTACTCAGGGTTCACCCCTCCACTTT	CASSLRTQGSPLHF
TRBJ1-1	-	-	TRBV7-9	TGTGCCAGCAGCTTTTCTCGCCTCCTGAACACTGAAGCTTTCTTT	CASSFSRLLNTEAFF
TRBJ2-2	-	-	TRBV18	TGTGCCAGCTCACCGGACATTTCCCTCACCGGGGAGCTGTTTTTT	CASSPDISLTGELFF
TRBJ1-6	TRBD1	many	TRBV7-9	TGTGCCAGCAGCTTGCCCACAGGGGTCAATTCACCCCTCCACTTT	CASSLPTGVNSPLHF
TRBJ2-6	-	-	TRBV14	TGTGCCAGCAGCCAAGTTCGAGCTTCTGGGGCCAACGTCCTGACTTTC	CASSQVRASGANVLTF
TRBJ2-3	TRBD1	-	TRBV11-2	TGTGCCAGCAGCTACCTTGGACAGGGGCGCACAGATACGCAGTATTTT	CASSYLGQGRTDTQYF
TRBJ1-2	-	-	TRBV27	TGTGCCAGCAGTGGGGCAAATAACTATGGCTACACCTTC	CASSGANNYGYTF
TRBJ1-2	-	-	TRBV7-9	TGTGCCAGCAGCCGGGACCCCTATGGCTACACCTTC	CASSRDPYGYTF
TRBJ1-1	-	-	TRBV19	TGTGCCAGTATTCCCCGCAGGGCGAGGGGCACTGAAGCTTTCTTT	CASIPRRARGTEAFF
TRBJ2-3	-	-	TRBV2	TGTGCCAGCAGTGAGCGGGGACGCACAGATACGCAGTATTTT	CASSERGRTDTQYF
TRBJ2-2	-	-	TRBV7-2	TGTGCCAGCAGCTTATCCGGGCCACAGGCGAACACCGGGGAGCTGTTTTTT	CASSLSGPQANTGELFF
TRBJ1-6	-	-	TRBV6-1	TGTGCCGCAAAGGGGGGGATCTATAATTCACCCCTCCACTTT	CAAKGGIYNSPLHF
TRBJ1-1	TRBD1	-	TRBV5-1	TGCGCCAGCAGCTTGGTTCAGGGGGCATCGCCGAACACTGAAGCTTTCTTT	CASSLVQGASPNTEAFF
TRBJ2-7	TRBD1	-	TRBV30	TGTGCCTGGGACTATGACAGGGGCTCCTACGAGCAGTACTTC	CAWDYDRGSYEQYF
TRBJ1-3	-	-	TRBV12-5	TGTGCTAGTACCAGATTTTCCGGAAACACCATATATTTT	CASTRFSGNTIYF
TRBJ1-1	TRBD1	-	TRBV7-9	TGTGCCAGCAGCGTGGGGACAGGGACTGAAGCTTTCTTT	CASSVGTGTEAFF
TRBJ1-2	TRBD1	-	TRBV7-9	TGTGCCAGCGAGGGGGCCATCCCTAAAAATCCCCCCTATGGCTACACCTTC	CASEGAIPKNPPYGYTF
TRBJ2-2	-	-	TRBV6-5	TGTGCCAGCAGTCACACAATACAGGCCGGGGAGCTGTTTTTT	CASSHTIQAGELFF
TRBJ2-7	-	-	TRBV6-5	TGTGCCAGCAGACCCCGGGGGACAGTGAAGTACGAGCAGTACTTC	CASRPRGTVKYEQYF
TRBJ1-3	-	few	TRBV7-2	TGTGCCAGCAGCTTAGGGCTGGCAAACACCATATATTTT	CASSLGLANTIYF
TRBJ1-1	-	-	TRBV6-5	TGTGCCAGCAGTACGATCGGGACAAGAGTTAAAGCTTTCTTT	CASSTIGTRVKAFF
TRBJ1-1	-	-	TRBV18	TGTGCCAGCTCACCCATGCAGGGTGAAGCTTTCTTT	CASSPMQGEAFF
TRBJ2-1	TRBD1	-	TRBV14	TGTGCCAGCAGCCAAGAGGGGGGGACAGGGAAGTTCTTC	CASSQEGGTGKFF
TRBJ2-1	-	-	TRBV7-2	TGTGCCAGCAGCTCCACCTGGGGGGTAGGGGAGCAGTTCTTC	CASSSTWGVGEQFF
TRBJ2-4	-	-	TRBV5-4	TGTGCCAGCAGCTTGGGTATCGACAAAAACATTCAGTACTTC	CASSLGIDKNIQYF
TRBJ1-4	TRBD1	-	TRBV12-5	TGTGCTAGTGGTTCCTCCGGGACAGACCATGAAAAACTGTTTTTT	CASGSSGTDHEKLFF
TRBJ2-7	-	-	TRBV10-1	TGCGCCAGCAATTCACGGGGAAGAGGCTACGAGCAGTACTTC	CASNSRGRGYEQYF
TRBJ1-2	-	-	TRBV5-1	TGCGCCAGCAGCCCGGAGGGCCGGTTGGGAGGCTACACCTTC	CASSPEGRLGGYTF
TRBJ2-5	TRBD2	-	TRBV5-6	TGTGCCAGCAGCTCCCGGGGGGGAAACTACCAAGAGACCCAGTACTTC	CASSSRGGNYQETQYF
TRBJ2-3	TRBD2	-	TRBV4-1	TGCGCCAGCAGCCAAGCGAGCGGGGGGAGCACAGATACGCAGTATTTT	CASSQASGGSTDTQYF
TRBJ1-1	-	-	TRBV6-6	TGTGCCAGTAATGGTGAGGATACTGAAGCTTTCTTT	CASNGEDTEAFF
TRBJ2-7	TRBD1	-	TRBV18	TGTGCCAGCTCACCGTATACAGGGGCCTCCTACGAGCAGTACTTC	CASSPYTGASYEQYF
TRBJ1-5	TRBD1	-	TRBV6-6	TGTGCCCACACATCGACAGGGTCGAATCAGCCCCAGCATTTT	CAHTSTGSNQPQHF
TRBJ1-2	TRBD1	-	TRBV19	TGTGCCAGTGGCTACAGGGGGCGAAACTATGGCTACACCTTC	CASGYRGRNYGYTF
TRBJ1-2	-	once	TRBV7-6	TGTGCCAGCAGCTTAGAAGGCTATGGCTACACCTTC	CASSLEGYGYTF
TRBJ2-7	-	few	TRBV9	TGTGCCAGCAGCGTAGAAGGGACGGACGTCTACGAGCAGTACTTC	CASSVEGTDVYEQYF
TRBJ2-7	-	once	TRBV7-2	TGTGCCAGCAGCTTAGCGGCAGGGATCAACGAGCAGTACTTC	CASSLAAGINEQYF
TRBJ1-1	-	-	TRBV5-1	TGCGCCAGTACGTTAGGGAACACTGAAGCTTTCTTT	CASTLGNTEAFF
TRBJ1-5	TRBD1	-	TRBV19	TGTGCCAGTACTGACAGGGGTGGCAATCAGCCCCAGCATTTT	CASTDRGGNQPQHF
TRBJ2-7	-	few	TRBV4-3	TGCGCCAGCGGCCCCGCCGGGGGAATCTACGAGCAGTACTTC	CASGPAGGIYEQYF
TRBJ1-2	TRBD1	-	TRBV7-8	TGTGCCAGCAGCTTAGCGGGTTGGGGGACAGCGATTTTCTATGGCTACACCTTC	CASSLAGWGTAIFYGYTF
TRBJ1-2	-	-	TRBV4-1	TGCGCCAGCAGCCAAGGCGCCGAAGGGTTTTATGGCTACACCTTC	CASSQGAEGFYGYTF
TRBJ2-5	TRBD2	-	TRBV2	TGTGCCAGCAGGCGGGGGATGGTCGGTTATATCGAGACCCAGTACTTC	CASRRGMVGYIETQYF
TRBJ1-2	-	-	TRBV19	TGTGCCAGTAGTAAGGAGGGGGACTATGGCTACACCTTC	CASSKEGDYGYTF
TRBJ2-3	TRBD2	-	TRBV7-9	TGTGCCAGCAGCTTAGCTTCGACTAGCGTGACAGATACGCAGTATTTT	CASSLASTSVTDTQYF
TRBJ2-2	TRBD1	-	TRBV5-5	TGTGCCAGCAGCCGGGGGACAGGGGGATCCACCGGGGAGCTGTTTTTT	CASSRGTGGSTGELFF
TRBJ1-5	-	-	TRBV6-1	TGTGCCAGCAGTGAATCTATTTATCAGCCCCAGCATTTT	CASSESIYQPQHF
TRBJ2-1	TRBD2	-	TRBV7-9	TGTGCCAGCAGCCGGATAAGCGGGGTCGAGCAGTTCTTC	CASSRISGVEQFF
TRBJ2-2	-	-	TRBV27	TGTGCCAGCCAGGGGAACACCGGGGAGCTGTTTTTT	CASQGNTGELFF